This T cell receptor (beta chain) was recovered during a study of OX40 agonist ivuxolimab in advanced cancers. Background on the study: Of mixed ages from roughly 23 to 85 and averaging approximately 60 years, the group was over 80% male.

The length of the CDR3 is 15 residues. V shed 4 bases, J shed 5 bases, and the junction held 9 bases outside the gene matches. CDR1 and CDR2 from the germline V gene are SEHNR and FQNEAQ (reference sequence). Assay: immunoSEQ multiplex PCR; the TCRdb copy retains only in-frame clones and omits some. The data show about 72,000 clones, 88% seen once. About this clone itself: Its antigen is unidentified.

Study-wide results and limits: CD8+ T cells averaged more expanded clones than CD4+. There was clonal expansion of CD4+ and CD8+ blood T cells by week 6 at 0.1 to 3.0 mg/kg. The study did not work out the antigen specificity of the expanded peripheral T cells.

The receptor's source is an adult with an advanced solid tumor such as melanoma, head and neck, liver or kidney cancer. Sequencing used CD4+ or CD8+ T cells sorted from blood, obtained in a trial of the OX40 agonist ivuxolimab. V gene TRBV7-9 combines with J gene TRBJ1-1; 8 positions match TRBD1. The CDR3 DNA reads as TGTGCCAGCAGCTCGCTCAGGGGGCGCGTGACTGAAGCTTTCTTT. The encoded protein is CASSSLRGRVTEAFF.